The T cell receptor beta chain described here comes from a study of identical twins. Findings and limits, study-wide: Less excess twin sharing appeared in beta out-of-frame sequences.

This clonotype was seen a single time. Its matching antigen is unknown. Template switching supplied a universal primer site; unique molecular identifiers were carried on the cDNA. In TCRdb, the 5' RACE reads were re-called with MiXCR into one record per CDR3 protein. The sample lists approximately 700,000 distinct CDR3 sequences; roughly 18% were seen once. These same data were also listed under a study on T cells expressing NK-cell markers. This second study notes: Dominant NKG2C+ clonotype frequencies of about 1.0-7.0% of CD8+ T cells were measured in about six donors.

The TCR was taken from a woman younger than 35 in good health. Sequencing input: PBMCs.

The CDR3 spells CASSFSQGRSEQFF. CDR3 bases: TGTGCCAGCAGCTTCAGTCAGGGTAGGAGCGAGCAGTTCTTC. V gene TRBV7-6 combines with J gene TRBJ2-1, with D perhaps matching TRBD1 (5 bases). The V gene's germline CDR1 is SGHVS and CDR2 FNYEAQ. CDR3 length equals 14 residues. V lost 3 bases, J lost 10 bases, and 16 bases lay in between.